These 25 T cell receptor beta chains share one sample of origin, sequenced in a study of blood T cell dynamics during melanoma immunotherapy. The repertoire was sequenced with immunoSEQ multiplex PCR; TCRdb's copy has only in-frame clones and lacks some. This table has several thousand clones, roughly 88% appearing once. Documented time point: week 3, after first cycle of checkpoint inhibitor. This sample comprised blood, obtained from a patient treated with checkpoint blockade. All receptors come from a human donor with melanoma.

The chain couples TRBV30 to TRBJ1-5, with 7 nucleotides matching TRBD1. Germline CDR1 is GTSNPN and CDR2 is SVGIG (reference sequence). CDR3 length equals 13 residues. The junction had 5 bases not matched to a gene; V was cut back by 5 bases and J by 4 bases. CDR3 in amino acids: CAWGDSGNQPQHF. The DNA for the CDR3 is TGTGCCTGGGGGGACAGCGGAAATCAGCCCCAGCATTTT.

This chain connects TRBV11-2 to TRBJ2-7; 10 nucleotides match TRBD1. The germline V gene has CDR1 SGHAT and CDR2 FQNNGV. This CDR3 is 14 amino acids long. V was clipped by 4 bases and J by 6 bases; unmatched bases: 6. The CDR3 DNA sequence: TGTGCCAGCAGCTACCGAGACAGGGGGCGCGAGCAGTACTTC. As protein: CASSYRDRGREQYF.

V and J are TRBV19 and TRBJ1-6; weak D call: TRBD1 (6 bases). The CDR3 runs to 14 residues. Deletions cut 3 bases from V and 7 bases from J, with 10 bases between. Germline V gives CDR1 LNHDA, CDR2 SQIVND (reference sequence). The CDR3 loop reads CASSIWGRNSPLHF. As DNA, the CDR3 is TGTGCCAGTAGTATTTGGGGGCGGAATTCACCCCTCCACTTT.

J is TRBJ2-3 and V is TRBV9; D is perhaps TRBD1 (6 bases). V was shortened by 2 bases and J by 4 bases, with 17 bases between the two germline ends. The CDR3 spans 16 residues. Germline V CDR1 and CDR2: SGDLS, YYNGEE. The CDR3 bases are TGTGCCAGCAGCGTCCGCCTCGGGCAGGGGTCAGATACGCAGTATTTT. It is translated as CASSVRLGQGSDTQYF.

The chain couples TRBV28 to TRBJ2-7; D possibly corresponds to TRBD1 (5 bases). V was pared by 6 bases and J by 0 bases, with 12 bases between. This CDR3 is 14 amino acids long. CDR1 is MDHEN, CDR2 SYDVKM, per germline. CDR3: CASSDGHSSYEQYF. CDR3 in DNA: TGTGCCAGCAGCGACGGACATAGCTCCTACGAGCAGTACTTC. Full variable domain (rest looked up from reference TRBV28 and TRBJ2-7): DVKVTQSSRYLVKRTGEKVFLECVQDMDHENMFWYRQDPGLGLRLIYFSYDVKMKEKGDIPEGYSVSREKKERFSLILESASTNQTSMYLCASSDGHSSYEQYFGPGTRLTVT.

This sequence joins TRBV6-5 and TRBJ2-1, with D unclear. The CDR3 has 16 amino acids. Trimming cost V 2 bases and J 0 bases, with 11 bases left between them. Germline V CDR1 and CDR2: MNHEY, SVGAGI. The CDR3 DNA follows: TGTGCCAGCAGTTACGCCCCGGTAAGCTCCTACAATGAGCAGTTCTTC. Amino acid sequence: CASSYAPVSSYNEQFF.

The gene calls are TRBV9 and TRBJ2-1; possibly TRBD2 for D (5 bases). Trimming took 4 bases from V and 5 from J, leaving 22 bases between them. The CDR3 is made up of 17 amino acids. Germline values: CDR1 SGDLS, CDR2 YYNGEE. CDR3 nucleotides: TGTGCCAGCAGCCCCCTCTTCTTCGTAGTCGGGGACAATGAGCAGTTCTTC. Translation gives CASSPLFFVVGDNEQFF.

This clone was seen once. The CDR3 region is CASSGAGTSGAETQYF. The CDR3 bases are TGTGCCAGCAGCGGAGCCGGGACTAGCGGGGCAGAGACCCAGTACTTC. This chain links TRBV9 with TRBJ2-5; 13 bases are shared with TRBD2. The CDR3 extends over 16 amino acids. Germline-derived CDR1 and CDR2 are SGDLS and YYNGEE. Unmatched junction bases numbered 6, after V lost 3 bases and J lost 4 bases.

Regarding this clone: At one boundary the junction diverges from the germline segment, which might be a read error. The chain uses TRBV5-4 and TRBJ1-1, with a possible D match to TRBD1 (6 bases). This CDR3 is 14 amino acids long. Looked up from germline, CDR1 is SGHNT and CDR2 is YYREEE (reference sequence). The CDR3, as DNA: TGTGCCAACAGCATCAGGGGTTCGAACACTGAAGCTTTCTTT. It codes for CANSIRGSNTEAFF. The entire variable domain, with the rest obtained from reference TRBV5-4 and TRBJ1-1, is as follows: ETGVTQSPTHLIKTRGQQVTLRCSSQSGHNTVSWYQQALGQGPQFIFQYYREEENGRGNFPPRFSGLQFPNYSSELNVNALELDDSALYLCANSIRGSNTEAFFGQGTRLTVV.

The chain has TRBV28 and TRBJ2-1; TRBD1 agrees at 8 bases. Per germline, CDR1 MDHEN and CDR2 SYDVKM. The trim removed 0 bases at V and 9 bases at J, leaving 4 bases unmatched. The CDR3 has 14 residues. The CDR3, as DNA: TGTGCCAGCAGTTTATGGCAGGGGGCTTCTGAGCAGTTCTTC. It codes for CASSLWQGASEQFF.

The chain combines TRBV29-1 with TRBJ2-5; D is ambiguous. Judging by the DNA end, TRBJ2-7 fits better; the J call may be wrong. Germline CDR1 is SQVTM and CDR2 is ANQGSEA. The CDR3 extends over 11 amino acids. CDR3 coding DNA: TGCAGCGTGGGCAGCTCCTACGAGCAGTACTTC. Translated, it gives CSVGSSYEQYF.

The chain is built from TRBV18 and TRBJ2-5; 8 bases agree with TRBD1. The germline V gene has CDR1 KGHSH and CDR2 LQKENI. Losses at the gene ends were 5 bases for V and 4 bases for J; bases not matched to a gene: 6. CDR3 length: 14 amino acids. DNA for the CDR3: TGTGCCAGCTCAGACAGGGGACTTTTAGAGACCCAGTACTTC. It encodes CASSDRGLLETQYF. Looking up the rest from reference TRBV18 and TRBJ2-5 gives the full variable domain: NAGVMQNPRHLVRRRGQEARLRCSPMKGHSHVYWYRQLPEEGLKFMVYLQKENIIDESGMPKERFSAEFPKEGPSILRIQQVVRGDSAAYFCASSDRGLLETQYFGPGTRLLVL.

The chain joins TRBV7-9 to TRBJ1-6; D not certain. The CDR3 consists of 15 residues. Trimming took 1 base from V and 10 from J, leaving 14 bases between them. Per the germline V gene, CDR1 is SEHNR and CDR2 is FQNEAQ (reference sequence). The CDR3 is CASSLGPSIDSPLHF. CDR3 coding DNA: TGTGCCAGCAGCTTAGGACCCTCAATTGACTCACCCCTCCACTTT.

This chain joins TRBV7-9 and TRBJ2-5, with D perhaps matching TRBD2 (7 bases). The J call may be incorrect, as the DNA end agrees better with TRBJ2-7. CDR1 is SEHNR, CDR2 FQNEAQ, per germline (reference sequence). The CDR3 runs to 16 residues. The CDR3 coding sequence is TGTGCCAGCAGCTCCACCGCGGGGGCCTTAATCTACGAGCAGTACTTC. Protein: CASSSTAGALIYEQYF.

The chain couples TRBV28 to TRBJ2-7; D perhaps matches TRBD1 (5 bases). Germline loops: CDR1 MDHEN, CDR2 SYDVKM. Trimming pared 6 bases from V and 6 bases from J, leaving 12 bases between. The CDR3 loop spans 12 amino acids. The CDR3 sequence: CASRPGFAEQYF. The DNA for the CDR3 is TGTGCCAGCAGGCCAGGGTTCGCCGAGCAGTACTTC. The full variable domain, its missing parts supplied by reference TRBV28 and TRBJ2-7, is DVKVTQSSRYLVKRTGEKVFLECVQDMDHENMFWYRQDPGLGLRLIYFSYDVKMKEKGDIPEGYSVSREKKERFSLILESASTNQTSMYLCASRPGFAEQYFGPGTRLTVT.

V is TRBV7-8 and J is TRBJ1-1; D gene unclear. Trimming left V 4 bases short and J 4 bases short, with 10 bases between. Looked up from germline, CDR1 is SGHVS and CDR2 is FQNEAQ. This CDR3 has 13 residues. This chain's CDR3 is CASSSSVGTEAFF. The CDR3 nucleotides read TGTGCCAGCAGCTCCTCAGTGGGCACTGAAGCTTTCTTT.

This clone has just a few counts. The J gene is TRBJ1-1, the V gene TRBV4-2; D gene unclear. This CDR3 has 14 residues. Germline V gene lookup returns CDR1 LGHNA and CDR2 YNFKEQ. Trimming took off 1 base at V and 11 bases at J, with 17 bases between the two ends. The CDR3 DNA reads as TGTGCCAGCAGCCAAGGGCGGCAGGACGACGTGGCTTTCTTT. As protein: CASSQGRQDDVAFF.

V gene TRBV4-2 combines with J gene TRBJ2-5; possible D gene TRBD1, 6 bases. CDR1 and CDR2 (germline): LGHNA, YNFKEQ. The V and J ends lost 1 base and 5 bases respectively, with 20 bases between them. This CDR3 region has 17 residues. CDR3 protein: CASSQVSGDIGQETQYF. The CDR3 bases are TGTGCCAGCAGCCAAGTGTCAGGGGACATCGGACAGGAGACCCAGTACTTC.

V gene TRBV5-1 combines with J gene TRBJ2-1, with 13 nucleotides matching TRBD2. Germline V gene lookup returns CDR1 SGHRS and CDR2 YFSETQ. The CDR3 is made up of 16 amino acids. Trimming at V came to 3 bases and at J to 5 bases, leaving 5 bases not matched to a gene. The CDR3 spells CASSYILAGGNNEQFF. The CDR3 nucleotides read TGCGCCAGCAGCTATATACTAGCGGGGGGGAACAATGAGCAGTTCTTC.

V usage is TRBV5-4 and J usage is TRBJ2-1; D ambiguous. There are 13 residues in the CDR3. Per germline, CDR1 SGHNT and CDR2 YYREEE (reference sequence). Trimming took 4 bases from V and 5 from J, leaving 10 bases between them. The CDR3 nucleotides read TGTGCCAGCAGCACGGCAGTAGACAATGAGCAGTTCTTC. This sequence encodes CASSTAVDNEQFF.

The chain carries TRBV13 and TRBJ1-6; 7 nucleotides align to TRBD1. This CDR3 is 14 amino acids long. V lost 5 bases and J lost 7; bases outside the gene matches: 5. Per germline, CDR1 PRHDT and CDR2 FYEKMQ (reference sequence). The CDR3 DNA sequence: TGTGCCAGCAGCGACAGGGCTTGGAATTCACCCCTCCACTTT. It codes for CASSDRAWNSPLHF.

This clone turned up a few times. V is TRBV4-1 and J is TRBJ1-5; weak D call: TRBD1 (5 bases). The V gene lost 0 bases and the J gene lost 3 bases, with 9 bases spanning the gap. The CDR3 has 15 residues. The germline gives CDR1 MGHRA, CDR2 YSYEKL. In nucleotides, the CDR3 is TGCGCCAGCAGCCAAGATGCAGGGTCCAATCAGCCCCAGCATTTT. This sequence encodes CASSQDAGSNQPQHF.

The chain recombines TRBV5-1 with TRBJ2-3; TRBD2 matches 8 bases. V shed 4 bases and J 2 bases; nucleotides not matched to a gene: 9. The CDR3 is 16 residues long. Germline V lookup: CDR1 SGHRS, CDR2 YFSETQ. The CDR3 sequence: CASSNGLAGATDTQYF. In DNA form, the CDR3 reads TGCGCCAGCAGCAATGGACTAGCTGGGGCCACAGATACGCAGTATTTT.

This clone was seen a single time. This chain links TRBV7-8 with TRBJ2-6, with D possibly matching TRBD1 (6 bases). Trimming took 3 bases from V and 0 from J, leaving 18 bases between them. Germline V gene data show CDR1 as SGHVS and CDR2 as FQNEAQ. The CDR3 is made up of 19 amino acids. The CDR3 nucleotides are TGTGCCAGCAGCTTGGACAGACCGGTTTTAAGCTCTGGGGCCAACGTCCTGACTTTC. Its protein is CASSLDRPVLSSGANVLTF.

The CDR3 sequence: CASRAGTGWEKLFF. CDR3 bases: TGTGCCAGCAGAGCCGGGACAGGGTGGGAAAAACTGTTTTTT. The J gene is TRBJ1-4, the V gene TRBV2; 9 bases map to TRBD1. Germline V lookup: CDR1 SNHLY, CDR2 FYNNEI. This CDR3 comprises 14 residues. Unmatched junction bases numbered 7, after V lost 6 bases and J lost 8 bases.